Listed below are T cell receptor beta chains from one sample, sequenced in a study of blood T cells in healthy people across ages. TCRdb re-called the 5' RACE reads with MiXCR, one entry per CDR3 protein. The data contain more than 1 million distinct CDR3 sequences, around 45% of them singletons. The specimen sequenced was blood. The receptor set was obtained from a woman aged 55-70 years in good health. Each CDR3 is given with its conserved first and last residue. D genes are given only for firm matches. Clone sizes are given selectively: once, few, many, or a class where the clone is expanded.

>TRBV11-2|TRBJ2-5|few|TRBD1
TGTGCCAGCAGCTTAGATCCACAGGGGGCGGTTCTCAAGACCCAGTACTTC
CASSLDPQGAVLKTQYF
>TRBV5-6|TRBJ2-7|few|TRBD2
TGTGCCAGCAGCCGTAGCGGGATAGGCTCCTACGAGCAGTACTTC
CASSRSGIGSYEQYF
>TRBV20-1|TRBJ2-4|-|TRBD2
TGCAGTGCTCCCCGGGCTAGCGGCCAAGAAAACATTCAGTACTTC
CSAPRASGQENIQYF
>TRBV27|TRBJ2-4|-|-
TGTGCCAGCAGTCCAAACGGTAACATTCAGTACTTC
CASSPNGNIQYF
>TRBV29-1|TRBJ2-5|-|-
TGCAGCGTGCCCCCGACAGGTAACAATGAGCAGTACTTC
CSVPPTGNNEQYF
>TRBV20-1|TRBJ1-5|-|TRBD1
TGCAGTGTTCAGGGGGCGAATCAGCCCCAGCATTTT
CSVQGANQPQHF
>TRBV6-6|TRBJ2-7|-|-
TGTGCCAGCAGTTACGGAGAGTACGGCGAGCAGTACTTC
CASSYGEYGEQYF
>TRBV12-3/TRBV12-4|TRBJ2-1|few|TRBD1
TGTGCCAGCAGTGGGGACAGGGTCAATGAGCAGTTCTTC
CASSGDRVNEQFF
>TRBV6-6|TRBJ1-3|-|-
TGTGCCAGCAGCCCCGGCAGCCCTGGAAACACCATATATTTT
CASSPGSPGNTIYF
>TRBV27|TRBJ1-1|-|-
TGTGCCAGCAGTTTAGGAGTGTTGGGGAACACTGAAGCTTTCTTT
CASSLGVLGNTEAFF
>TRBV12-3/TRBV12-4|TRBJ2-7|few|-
TGTGCCAGCGGGCAGGCTACCTACGAGCAGTACTTC
CASGQATYEQYF
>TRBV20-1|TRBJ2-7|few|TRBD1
TGCAGTGCTAGTCCCGGGACAGGGGCTTTCTACGAGCAGTACTTC
CSASPGTGAFYEQYF
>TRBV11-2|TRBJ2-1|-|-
TGTGCCAGCAGCTACCGCCTGGGGAATGAGCAGTTCTTC
CASSYRLGNEQFF
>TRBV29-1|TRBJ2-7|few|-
TGCAGCGTTCAGAACAGGGAAGTATCCTACGAGCAGTACTTC
CSVQNREVSYEQYF
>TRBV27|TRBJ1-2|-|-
TGTGCCAGCAGCCCCCAGGTAGCTAACTATGGCTACACCTTC
CASSPQVANYGYTF
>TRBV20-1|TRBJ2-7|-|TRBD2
TGCAGTGCTAGAGATCCGACTAGCGGGATTGAGCAGTACTTC
CSARDPTSGIEQYF